This T cell receptor (beta chain) appears in the sequencing data of a study of T cell changes during pregnancy in multiple sclerosis. CDR3 size: 18 residues. From germline, CDR1 is SEHNR and CDR2 FQNEAQ (reference sequence). V was clipped by 5 bases and J by 2 bases; unmatched bases: 13. TCRdb's copy holds only in-frame clones and misses some; the assay was immunoSEQ multiplex PCR. The sample records about 47,000 clones, 80% to 90% being singletons. The V gene is TRBV7-9, the J gene TRBJ2-1, with 9 bases that match TRBD2. The starting material was CD8+ T cells from peripheral blood mononuclear cells, obtained in the second trimester of pregnancy. The source is a female donor with multiple sclerosis, enrolled in a pregnancy study. The CDR3 sequence is CASSPSLALAGPYNEQFF. CDR3 nucleotides: TGTGCCAGCAGCCCCAGCTTGGCCCTAGCGGGGCCCTACAATGAGCAGTTCTTC.